This T cell receptor (beta chain) was identified during a study of T cell responses to AZD1222 COVID-19 vaccine. On this clone: The antigen remains undetermined.

Findings and caveats of the study: Spike-specific TCR breadth rose after two AZD1222 doses, and depth rose as well. Donors in the cohort were predominantly white British and more often female, and clonal diversity was possibly underestimated. Across spike, vaccine-associated CD4 TCRs were found, dominant at 160-218 and 743-854. At baseline, just a handful of AZD1222 recipients tested seropositive.

Per the germline V gene, CDR1 is MDHEN and CDR2 is SYDVKM. The CDR3 totals 15 residues. V shed 3 bases and J shed 3 bases, with 15 bases lying between them. Profiled with immunoSEQ multiplex PCR; TCRdb holds only in-frame clones, not every one. The table lists some 170,000 clones, 92% of them singletons. This rearrangement joins TRBV28 to TRBJ2-7; a possible D gene is TRBD1 (7 bases). The sequence was collected from an adult in good health. Sequencing used peripheral blood, obtained on day 0 of MenACWY control vaccination. In DNA form, the CDR3 reads TGTGCCAGCAGTTTTCGGGCAGGGGGGATCTACGAGCAGTACTTC. This translates into CASSFRAGGIYEQYF.